Presented here are 4 T cell receptor beta chains from one specimen sequenced in a study of T cell responses to AZD1222 COVID-19 vaccine. Measured with immunoSEQ multiplex PCR; TCRdb has only the in-frame clones, and not every one. This sample carries tens of thousands of clones, roughly 86% of them seen once, and the ten largest clones take roughly 2.7%. This specimen was peripheral blood, taken 28 days after the second AZD1222 dose. Source of these receptors: an adult who received the AZD1222 COVID-19 vaccine.

This chain joins TRBV5-1 and TRBJ2-5; TRBD1 might be the D (5 bases). This CDR3 contains 13 residues. V shed 5 bases and J shed 7 bases, with 15 bases lying between them. The V gene's germline CDR1 is SGHRS and CDR2 YFSETQ. The CDR3 DNA reads TGCGCCAGCAGTTTCGACAGCTCCTGGACCCAGTACTTC. It is translated as CASSFDSSWTQYF.

This rearrangement joins TRBV30 to TRBJ2-1; 11 nucleotides agree with TRBD2. CDR1 GTSNPN and CDR2 SVGIG come from the germline V gene (reference sequence). Trimming took 7 bases from V and 6 from J; bases not matched to a gene: 2. This CDR3 has 12 amino acids. CDR3 nucleotides: TGTGCCTTTAGCGGGAGGGCCAATGAGCAGTTCTTC. It translates to CAFSGRANEQFF.

The rearrangement links TRBV28 to TRBJ2-1; 11 bases align to TRBD1. The germline CDR1 and CDR2 sequences are MDHEN and SYDVKM. Trimming took 5 bases from V and 12 from J; bases not matched to a gene: 12. The CDR3 runs 15 residues. The DNA for the CDR3 is TGTGCCAGCAGTCCATCAGGACAGGGGGCGCGCGGGCAGTTCTTC. Protein product: CASSPSGQGARGQFF.

The chain couples TRBV27 to TRBJ2-3; 12 bases are shared with TRBD1. The trim removed 6 bases at V and 5 bases at J, leaving 3 bases unmatched. Germline V CDR1 and CDR2: MNHEY, SMNVEV (reference sequence). The CDR3 has 14 amino acids. The DNA for the CDR3 is TGTGCCAGCAGCGGGACAGGGGGCGTAGATACGCAGTATTTT. Its translation: CASSGTGGVDTQYF.